This TCR beta chain was found in a study of cytomegalovirus exposure and HLA in healthy donors. Findings and caveats of the study: V segments that were indistinguishable, TRBV6-2 and TRBV6-3 among them, were omitted from analysis. Relative to equally common others, HLA-associated TCR beta chains showed greater clonal expansion in a later analysis. Reported findings show TCR beta sequences accurately forecast HLA-A and HLA-B alleles in most subjects. Only CMV serostatus was available as immune exposure information.

A multiplex PCR was run with 60 Vbeta primers and 13 Jbeta primers. TCRdb's table, derived via immunoSEQ multiplex PCR, lists solely in-frame clones and lacks some. The sample includes tens of thousands of clones. Regarding this clone: Its target is unknown.

The CDR3 is 13 residues long. Germline CDR1 MNHEY, CDR2 SVGAGI. V lost 4 bases to trimming and J lost 2 bases, with 7 bases between them. The receptor was isolated from a male donor in good health and CMV-seronegative. The chain couples TRBV6-5 to TRBJ2-3; D gene unclear. The source material was PBMCs. In DNA form, the CDR3 reads TGTGCCAGCAGTTTGTCAGACACAGATACGCAGTATTTT. It codes for CASSLSDTDTQYF.